The source of this TCR beta chain is a study of blood T cell repertoires in COVID-19 (TCRdb year 2020). With regard to the full study: Collaborator samples came from the United States, Italy and Spain and covered acute and convalescent phases of COVID-19. The repertoires were released in a freely available public database meant as a resource for research on the immune response to SARS-CoV-2. The samples were drawn from the first 160 participants of the ongoing ImmuneRACE study and from more than 1,000 subjects provided by 6 global collaborators. Nearly every sample came with metadata listing a de-identified subject ID, COVID-19 status, age in years and sex. The dataset comprised deeply sampled blood TCRbeta repertoires from subjects exposed to, actively infected with, or recovered from COVID-19. HLA class I and class II types, where available, came from metadata supplied by the sample provider rather than from assay-based typing. The prospective study material was composed of cDNA or gDNA derived from T cells, B-cell-depleted T cells, or PBMCs.

Notes on this clone: The target of this receptor is not known. Base qualities are missing; no much larger clone stands one base away.

The germline V gene (reference sequence) yields SEHNR for CDR1 and FQNEAQ for CDR2. The germline ends are 5 bases apart after V is trimmed by 3 bases and J by 2 bases. The CDR3 numbers 13 residues from cysteine through phenylalanine. Only the CDR3 portion is preserved as DNA: 39 bases, with reading frame beginning at the first base. Participants in the prospective study were enrolled through a virtual design, were aged 18 to 89 years, and lived in roughly 26 United States geographic areas. Cohort assignment in the prospective study relied on participant-reported clinical history from a screening survey and a study questionnaire. For ImmuneRACE Cohort 3, a participant was defined as recovered based on two consecutive negative NP/OP PCR tests, clearance by a healthcare professional, or resolution of symptoms. In the prospective study, mobile phlebotomists collected whole blood, serum and a nasopharyngeal or oropharyngeal swab from each participant. Participants in the prospective study had the option to provide additional blood draws and questionnaires over a 2-month period. Before DNA extraction, prospective study blood samples were shipped either frozen or at room temperature.

The immunoSEQ Assay, a bias-controlled multiplex PCR, was used to amplify TCRbeta CDR3 regions from genomic DNA. Turning to the authors' computational methods: The number of nucleated cells in each sample was estimated by amplification of reference gene primers within the assay. Sequence reads were collapsed and filtered to measure the absolute abundance of every unique TCRbeta CDR3 rearrangement. For each sample, productive Simpson clonality was calculated as the square root of Simpson's diversity index across productive rearrangements. TCRdb holds this immuneACCESS table with in-frame rearrangements only. Some clones are missing; in checked studies, unresolved V genes explain under half, and the rest has no known cause. V, J and clone size are those of that table, while D and trimming were read from the DNA. The sample table shows under 300,000 clones, and approximately 89% are seen once. The ten largest make up less than 2% of the sample.

Results the study describes overall, beyond this receptor: The quantity of clinical and demographic metadata differed by source and by participant and was supplied without curation.

Rearrangement joined TRBV7-9 to TRBJ2-1; matching of 5 bases hints at TRBD2 as the D gene. The origin of this receptor is a woman in her sixties or seventies who had recovered from COVID-19. The sequenced sample was PBMCs or T cells enriched from blood (not recorded which). CDR3 protein: CASSLTTYNEQFF. The nucleotides read TGTGCCAGCAGCTTGACTACCTACAATGAGCAGTTCTTC.